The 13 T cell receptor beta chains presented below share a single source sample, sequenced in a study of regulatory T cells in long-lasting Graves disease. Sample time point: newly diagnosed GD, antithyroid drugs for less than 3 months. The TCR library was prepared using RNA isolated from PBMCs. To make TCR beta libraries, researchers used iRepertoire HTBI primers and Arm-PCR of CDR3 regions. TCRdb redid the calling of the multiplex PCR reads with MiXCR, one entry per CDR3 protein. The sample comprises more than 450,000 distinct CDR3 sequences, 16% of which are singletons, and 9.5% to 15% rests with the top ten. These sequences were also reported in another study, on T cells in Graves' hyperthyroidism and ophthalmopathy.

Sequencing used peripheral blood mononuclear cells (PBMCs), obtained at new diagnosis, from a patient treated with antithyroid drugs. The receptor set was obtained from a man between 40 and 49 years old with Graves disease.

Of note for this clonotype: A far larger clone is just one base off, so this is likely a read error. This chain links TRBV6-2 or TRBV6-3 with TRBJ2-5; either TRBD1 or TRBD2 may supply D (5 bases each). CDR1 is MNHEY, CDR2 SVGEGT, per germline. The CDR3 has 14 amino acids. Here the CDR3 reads CASSRGPTQKTQYF. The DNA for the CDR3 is TGTGCCAGCAGCCGGGGACCTACCCAAAAGACCCAGTACTTC.

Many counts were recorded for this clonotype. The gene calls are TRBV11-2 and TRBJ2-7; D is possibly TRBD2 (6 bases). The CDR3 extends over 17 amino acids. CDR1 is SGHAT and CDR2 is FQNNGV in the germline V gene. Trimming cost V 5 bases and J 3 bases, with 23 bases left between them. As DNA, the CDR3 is TGTGCCAGCAGCCCCATAGGCCGTCGACTAGACCTCTACGAGCAGTACTTC. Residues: CASSPIGRRLDLYEQYF.

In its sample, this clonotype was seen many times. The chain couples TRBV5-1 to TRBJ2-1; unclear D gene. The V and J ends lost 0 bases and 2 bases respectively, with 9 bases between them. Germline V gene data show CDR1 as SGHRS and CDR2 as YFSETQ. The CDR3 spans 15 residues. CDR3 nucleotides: TGCGCCAGCAGCTTGGAAGATACTACCTACAATGAGCAGTTCTTC. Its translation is CASSLEDTTYNEQFF.

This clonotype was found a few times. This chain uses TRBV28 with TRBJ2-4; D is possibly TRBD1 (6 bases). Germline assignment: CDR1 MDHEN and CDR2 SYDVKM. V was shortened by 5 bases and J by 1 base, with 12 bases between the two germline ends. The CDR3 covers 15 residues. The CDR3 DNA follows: TGTGCCAGCAGTGAAACGCAGGGGGCCAAAAACATTCAGTACTTC. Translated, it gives CASSETQGAKNIQYF.

The CDR3 reads CASRAGDAGANVLTF. The CDR3 DNA follows: TGTGCCAGCAGGGCAGGGGATGCTGGGGCCAACGTCCTGACTTTC. The chain has TRBV6-1 and TRBJ2-6, with D maybe TRBD1 (6 bases). Germline V lookup: CDR1 MNHNS, CDR2 SASEGT. The CDR3 covers 15 residues. V lost 6 bases and J lost 2, with 11 bases in between.

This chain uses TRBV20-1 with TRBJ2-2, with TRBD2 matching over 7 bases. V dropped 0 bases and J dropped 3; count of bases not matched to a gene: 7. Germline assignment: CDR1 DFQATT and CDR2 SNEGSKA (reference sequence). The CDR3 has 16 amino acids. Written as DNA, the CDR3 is TGCAGTGCTAGAGACCCTAGCGGCTGGGACACCGGGGAGCTGTTTTTT. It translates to CSARDPSGWDTGELFF.

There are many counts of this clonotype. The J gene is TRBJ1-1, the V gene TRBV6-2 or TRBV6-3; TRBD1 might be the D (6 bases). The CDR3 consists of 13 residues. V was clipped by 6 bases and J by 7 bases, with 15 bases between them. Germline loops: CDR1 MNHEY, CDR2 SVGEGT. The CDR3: CASSARGQGEAFF. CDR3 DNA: TGTGCCAGCAGCGCCCGGGGGCAAGGTGAAGCTTTCTTT.

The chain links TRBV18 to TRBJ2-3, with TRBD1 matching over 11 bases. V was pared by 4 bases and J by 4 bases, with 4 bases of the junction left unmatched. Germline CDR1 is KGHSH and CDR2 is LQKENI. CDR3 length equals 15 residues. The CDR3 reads CASSQDRGQADTQYF. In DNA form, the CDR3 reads TGTGCCAGCTCACAGGACAGGGGGCAAGCAGATACGCAGTATTTT.

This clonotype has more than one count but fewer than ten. The DNA of the CDR3 is TGTGCCAGCACGCAACCGGGACAGGGTTACTCCTACGAGCAGTACTTC. Its translation is CASTQPGQGYSYEQYF. The rearrangement links TRBV6-1 to TRBJ2-7; 9 bases align to TRBD1. After removal of 7 bases from V and 0 bases from J, the junction contained 10 bases not matched to a gene. The CDR3 extends over 16 amino acids. The germline CDR1 and CDR2 sequences are MNHNS and SASEGT.

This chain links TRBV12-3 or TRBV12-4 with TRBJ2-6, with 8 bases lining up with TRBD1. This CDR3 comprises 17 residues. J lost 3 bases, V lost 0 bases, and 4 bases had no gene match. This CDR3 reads CASSLALGTGGANVLTF. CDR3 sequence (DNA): TGTGCCAGCAGTTTAGCGCTAGGGACAGGTGGGGCCAACGTCCTGACTTTC.

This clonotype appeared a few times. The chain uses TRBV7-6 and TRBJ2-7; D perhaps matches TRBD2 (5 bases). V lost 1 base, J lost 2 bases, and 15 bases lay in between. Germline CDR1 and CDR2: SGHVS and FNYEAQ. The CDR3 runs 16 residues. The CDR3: CASSLGEGPPPYEQYF. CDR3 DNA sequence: TGTGCCAGCAGCTTAGGTGAGGGTCCCCCACCCTACGAGCAGTACTTC.

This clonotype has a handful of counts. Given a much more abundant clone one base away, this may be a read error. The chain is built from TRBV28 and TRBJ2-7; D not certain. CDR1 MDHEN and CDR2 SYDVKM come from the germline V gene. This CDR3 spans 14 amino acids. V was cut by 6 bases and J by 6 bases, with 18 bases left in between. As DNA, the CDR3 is TGTGCCAGCAGATCGGAACCTCCACCGCCCGAGCAGTACTTC. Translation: CASRSEPPPPEQYF. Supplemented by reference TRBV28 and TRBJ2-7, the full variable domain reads DVKVTQSSRYLVKRTGEKVFLECVQDMDHENMFWYRQDPGLGLRLIYFSYDVKMKEKGDIPEGYSVSREKKERFSLILESASTNQTSMYLCASRSEPPPPEQYFGPGTRLTVT.

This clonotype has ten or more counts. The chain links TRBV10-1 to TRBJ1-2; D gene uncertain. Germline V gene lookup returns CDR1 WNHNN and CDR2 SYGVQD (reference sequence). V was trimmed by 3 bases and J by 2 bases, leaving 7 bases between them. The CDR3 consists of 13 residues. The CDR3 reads CASSERQNYGYTF. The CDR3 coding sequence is TGCGCCAGCAGTGAAAGGCAGAACTATGGCTACACCTTC.